This T cell receptor beta chain comes out of a study of blood T cell repertoires in COVID-19. Overall study context: Samples came from the United States, Italy and Spain, spanning acute and convalescent COVID-19.

TCRdb's copy holds only in-frame clones and misses some; the assay was immunoSEQ multiplex PCR. Found here are 80,000 to 100,000 clones, roughly 80% of them singletons; the top ten hold roughly 19%. The CDR3 is made up of 15 amino acids. Germline CDR1 is LNHNV and CDR2 is YYDKDF (reference sequence). Trimming took 0 bases from V and 4 from J, leaving 10 bases between them. This chain uses TRBV15 with TRBJ1-5; tentative D call: TRBD1 (5 bases). The source is a human donor in a cohort sampled during active COVID-19. The sequencing input was peripheral blood. The CDR3 nucleotides read TGTGCCACCAGCAGAGATAGGAACAGGAATCAGCCCCAGCATTTT. The encoded protein is CATSRDRNRNQPQHF.